This TCR beta chain was sequenced for a study of T cell repertoires in cytomegalovirus infection. CDR1 MDHEN and CDR2 SYDVKM come from the germline V gene. The CDR3 runs 13 residues. The germline V and J ends were trimmed by 6 bases and 5 bases, with 13 bases remaining between them. Each CDR3 protein gets one entry after TCRdb re-called the reads with MiXCR. The sample includes some 110,000 distinct CDR3 sequences, 10% of them seen just once. As to this clonotype: Its antigen is undetermined.

The specimen sequenced was PBMCs, sequenced either directly or after in vitro stimulation (not recorded which). The chain couples TRBV28 to TRBJ2-5; tentative D call: TRBD1 (6 bases). The TCR originated in a human donor in good health (CMV status not recorded). Some clones in this sample may be carry-over from other donors' samples. The CDR3 spells CASSRQVPETQYF. CDR3 in DNA: TGTGCCAGCAGCAGACAGGTCCCGGAGACCCAGTACTTC.